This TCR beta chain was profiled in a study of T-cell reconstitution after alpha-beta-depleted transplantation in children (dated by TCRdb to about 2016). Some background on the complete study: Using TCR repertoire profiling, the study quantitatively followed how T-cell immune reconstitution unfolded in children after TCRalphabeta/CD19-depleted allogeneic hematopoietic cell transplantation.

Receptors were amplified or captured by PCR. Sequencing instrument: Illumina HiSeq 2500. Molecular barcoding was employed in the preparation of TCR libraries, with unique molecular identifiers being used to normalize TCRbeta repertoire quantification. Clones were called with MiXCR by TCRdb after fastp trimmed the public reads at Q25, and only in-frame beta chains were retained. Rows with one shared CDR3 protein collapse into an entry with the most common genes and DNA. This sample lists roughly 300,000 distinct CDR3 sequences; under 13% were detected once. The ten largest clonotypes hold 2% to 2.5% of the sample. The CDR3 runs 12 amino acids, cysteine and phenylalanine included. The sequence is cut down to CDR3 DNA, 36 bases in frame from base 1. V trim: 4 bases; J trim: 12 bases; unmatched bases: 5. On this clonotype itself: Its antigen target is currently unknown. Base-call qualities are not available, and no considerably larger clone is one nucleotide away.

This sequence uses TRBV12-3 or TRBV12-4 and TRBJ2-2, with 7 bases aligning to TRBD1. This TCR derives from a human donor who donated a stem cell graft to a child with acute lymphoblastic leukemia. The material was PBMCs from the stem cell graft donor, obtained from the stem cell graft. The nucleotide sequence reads TGTGCCAGCAGTTCGAGGACAGGAAAGCTGTTTTTT. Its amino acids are CASSSRTGKLFF.